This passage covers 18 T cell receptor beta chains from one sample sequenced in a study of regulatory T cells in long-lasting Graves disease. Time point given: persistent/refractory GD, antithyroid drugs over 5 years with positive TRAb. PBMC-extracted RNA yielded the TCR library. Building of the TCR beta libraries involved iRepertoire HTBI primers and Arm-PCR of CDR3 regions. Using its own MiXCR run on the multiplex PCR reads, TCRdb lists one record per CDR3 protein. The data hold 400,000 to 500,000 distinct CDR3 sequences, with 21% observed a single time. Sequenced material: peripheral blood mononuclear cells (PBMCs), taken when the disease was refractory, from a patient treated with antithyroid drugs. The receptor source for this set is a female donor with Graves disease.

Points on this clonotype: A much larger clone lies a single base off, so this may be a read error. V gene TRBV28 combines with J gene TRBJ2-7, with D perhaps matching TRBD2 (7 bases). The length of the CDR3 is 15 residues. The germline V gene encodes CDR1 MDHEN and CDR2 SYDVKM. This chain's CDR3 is CASMRGGGGAYGQYF. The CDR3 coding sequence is TGTGCCAGCATGCGAGGGGGTGGGGGGGCCTACGGGCAGTACTTC.

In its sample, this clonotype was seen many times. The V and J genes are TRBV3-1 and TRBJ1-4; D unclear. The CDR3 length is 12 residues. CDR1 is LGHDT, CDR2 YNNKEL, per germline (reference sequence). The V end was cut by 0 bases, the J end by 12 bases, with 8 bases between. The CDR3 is CASSQDREELFF. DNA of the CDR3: TGTGCCAGCAGCCAAGATAGGGAAGAACTGTTTTTT.

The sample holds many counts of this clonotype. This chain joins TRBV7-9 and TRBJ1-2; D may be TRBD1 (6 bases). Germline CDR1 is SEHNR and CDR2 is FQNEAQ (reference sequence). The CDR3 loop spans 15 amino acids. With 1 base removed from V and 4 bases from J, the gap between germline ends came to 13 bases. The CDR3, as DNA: TGTGCCAGCAGCTTAGATTATGGGGGCGGCTATGGCTACACCTTC. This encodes CASSLDYGGGYGYTF.

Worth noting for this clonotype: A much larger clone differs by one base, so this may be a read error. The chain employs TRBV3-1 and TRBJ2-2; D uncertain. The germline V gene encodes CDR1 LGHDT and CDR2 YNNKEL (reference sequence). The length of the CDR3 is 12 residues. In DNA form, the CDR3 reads TGTGCCAGCAGCCAAGGAGTCGGTTCATTGTCTTTT. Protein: CASSQGVGSLSF.

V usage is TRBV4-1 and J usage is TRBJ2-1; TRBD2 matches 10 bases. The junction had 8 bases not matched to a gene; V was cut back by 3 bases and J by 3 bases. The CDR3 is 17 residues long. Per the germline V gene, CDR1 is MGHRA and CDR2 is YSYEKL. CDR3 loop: CASSQETSGRGYNEQFF. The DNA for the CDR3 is TGCGCCAGCAGCCAGGAGACAAGCGGGAGGGGCTACAATGAGCAGTTCTTC.

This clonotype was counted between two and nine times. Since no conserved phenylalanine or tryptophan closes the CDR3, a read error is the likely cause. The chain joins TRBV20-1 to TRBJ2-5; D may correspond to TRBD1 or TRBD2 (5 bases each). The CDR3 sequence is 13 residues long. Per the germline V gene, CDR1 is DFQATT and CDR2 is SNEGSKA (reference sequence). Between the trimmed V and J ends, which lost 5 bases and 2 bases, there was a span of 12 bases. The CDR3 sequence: CSARGVRQETQYL. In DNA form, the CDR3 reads TGCAGTGCTCGAGGGGTACGGCAAGAGACCCAGTACCTC.

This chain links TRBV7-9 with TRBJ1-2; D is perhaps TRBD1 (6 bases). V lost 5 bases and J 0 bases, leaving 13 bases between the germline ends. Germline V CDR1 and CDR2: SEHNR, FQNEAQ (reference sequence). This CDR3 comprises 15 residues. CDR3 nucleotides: TGTGCCAGCAGCCCGGGGACATCCCCTAACTATGGCTACACCTTC. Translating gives CASSPGTSPNYGYTF. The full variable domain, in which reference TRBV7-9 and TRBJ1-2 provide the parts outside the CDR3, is DTGVSQNPRHKITKRGQNVTFRCDPISEHNRLYWYRQTLGQGPEFLTYFQNEAQLEKSRLLSDRFSAERPKGSFSTLEIQRTEQGDSAMYLCASSPGTSPNYGYTFGSGTRLTVV.

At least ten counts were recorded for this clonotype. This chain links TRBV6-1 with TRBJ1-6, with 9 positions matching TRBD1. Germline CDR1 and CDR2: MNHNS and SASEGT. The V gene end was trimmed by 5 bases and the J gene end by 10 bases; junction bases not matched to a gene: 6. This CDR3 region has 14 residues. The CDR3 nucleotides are TGTGCCAGCAGTACCGACAGGGGGTCCTCACCCCTCCACTTT. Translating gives CASSTDRGSSPLHF.

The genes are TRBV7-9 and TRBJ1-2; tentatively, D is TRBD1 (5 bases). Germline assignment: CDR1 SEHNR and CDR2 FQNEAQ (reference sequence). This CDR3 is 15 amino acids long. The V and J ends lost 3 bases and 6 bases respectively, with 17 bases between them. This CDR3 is CASSFRTGVGDGYTF. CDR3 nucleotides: TGTGCCAGCAGCTTCAGGACGGGGGTGGGGGATGGCTACACCTTC. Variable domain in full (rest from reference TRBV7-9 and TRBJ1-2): DTGVSQNPRHKITKRGQNVTFRCDPISEHNRLYWYRQTLGQGPEFLTYFQNEAQLEKSRLLSDRFSAERPKGSFSTLEIQRTEQGDSAMYLCASSFRTGVGDGYTFGSGTRLTVV.

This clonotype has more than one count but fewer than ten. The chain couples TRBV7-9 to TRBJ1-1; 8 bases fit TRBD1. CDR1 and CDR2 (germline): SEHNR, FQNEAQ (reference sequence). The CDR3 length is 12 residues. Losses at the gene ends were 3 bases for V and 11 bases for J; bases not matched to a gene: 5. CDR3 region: CASSFTGGPAFF. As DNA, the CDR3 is TGTGCCAGCAGCTTTACAGGGGGACCGGCTTTCTTT.

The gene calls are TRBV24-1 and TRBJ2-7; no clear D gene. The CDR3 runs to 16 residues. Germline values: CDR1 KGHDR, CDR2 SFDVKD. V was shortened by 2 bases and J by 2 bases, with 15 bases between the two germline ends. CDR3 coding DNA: TGTGCCACCAGTGATTCCCCCGGAGCAGGAGCCTACGAGCAGTACTTC. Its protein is CATSDSPGAGAYEQYF.

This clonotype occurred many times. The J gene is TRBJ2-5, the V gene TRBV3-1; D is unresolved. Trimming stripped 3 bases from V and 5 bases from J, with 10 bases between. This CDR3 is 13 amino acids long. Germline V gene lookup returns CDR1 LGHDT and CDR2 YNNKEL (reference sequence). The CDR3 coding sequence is TGTGCCAGCAGCCAGTCTTCTGGGGAGACCCAGTACTTC. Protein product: CASSQSSGETQYF.

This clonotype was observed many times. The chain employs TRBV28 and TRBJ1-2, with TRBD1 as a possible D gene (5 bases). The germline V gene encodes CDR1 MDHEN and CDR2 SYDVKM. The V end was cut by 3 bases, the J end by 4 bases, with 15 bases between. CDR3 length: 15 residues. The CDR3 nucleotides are TGTGCCAGCAGTTTCGGACCGGTCGGGGGCTATGGCTACACCTTC. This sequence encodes CASSFGPVGGYGYTF.

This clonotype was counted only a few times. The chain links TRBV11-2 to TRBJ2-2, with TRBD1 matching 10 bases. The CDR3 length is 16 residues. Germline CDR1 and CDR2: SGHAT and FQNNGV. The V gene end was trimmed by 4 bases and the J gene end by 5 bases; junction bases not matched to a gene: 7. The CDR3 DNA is TGTGCCAGCAGCTGGAGACAGGGGGCCCTAACCGGGGAGCTGTTTTTT. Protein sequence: CASSWRQGALTGELFF.

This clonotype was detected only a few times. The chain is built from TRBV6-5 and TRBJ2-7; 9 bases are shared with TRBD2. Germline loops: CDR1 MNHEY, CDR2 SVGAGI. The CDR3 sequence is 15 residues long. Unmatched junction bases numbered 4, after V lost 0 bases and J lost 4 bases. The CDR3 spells CASSYSGLASYEQYF. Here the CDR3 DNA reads TGTGCCAGCAGTTACTCCGGACTAGCGTCATACGAGCAGTACTTC.

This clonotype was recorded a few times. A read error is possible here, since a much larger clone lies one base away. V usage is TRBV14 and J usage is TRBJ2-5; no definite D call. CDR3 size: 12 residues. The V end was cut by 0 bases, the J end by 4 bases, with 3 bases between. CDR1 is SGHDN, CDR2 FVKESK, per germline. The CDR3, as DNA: TGTGCCAGCAGCCAAGATGCAGAGACCCAGTACTTC. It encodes CASSQDAETQYF.

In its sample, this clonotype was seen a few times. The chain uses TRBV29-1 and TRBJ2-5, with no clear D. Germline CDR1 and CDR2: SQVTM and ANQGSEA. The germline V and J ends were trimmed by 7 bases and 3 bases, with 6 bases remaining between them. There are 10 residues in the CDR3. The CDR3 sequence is CSGLKETQYF. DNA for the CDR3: TGCAGCGGATTGAAAGAGACCCAGTACTTC.

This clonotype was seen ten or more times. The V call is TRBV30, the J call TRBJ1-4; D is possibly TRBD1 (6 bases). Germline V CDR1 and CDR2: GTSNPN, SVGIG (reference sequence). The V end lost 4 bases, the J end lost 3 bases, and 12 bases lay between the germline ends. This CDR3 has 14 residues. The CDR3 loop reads CAWTQQGSNEKLFF. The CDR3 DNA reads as TGTGCCTGGACTCAACAGGGATCTAATGAAAAACTGTTTTTT.